One sample yielded the 23 T cell receptor beta chains listed below, sequenced in a study of response to subunit inactivated influenza vaccine. One entry per CDR3 protein results from TCRdb running MiXCR on the RT-PCR reads. The data show about 520,000 distinct CDR3 sequences, with 25% seen just once and approximately 2% held by the top ten. Sample: CD4+ T cells sorted from PBMCs, taken more than 4 days after vaccination. The receptors here all came from a man aged 50 or older who received an inactivated influenza vaccine.

The rearrangement links TRBV9 to TRBJ2-2, with D maybe TRBD2 (5 bases). Germline lookup yields CDR1 SGDLS and CDR2 YYNGEE. This CDR3 contains 15 residues. The V end lost 3 bases, the J end lost 5 bases, and 14 bases lay between the germline ends. The CDR3: CASSADPRGTGELFF. CDR3 nucleotides: TGTGCCAGCAGCGCCGACCCTCGAGGGACCGGGGAGCTGTTTTTT.

This clonotype was counted between two and nine times. The chain links TRBV7-8 to TRBJ2-1; 13 bases are shared with TRBD2. Germline-derived CDR1 and CDR2 are SGHVS and FQNEAQ. The CDR3 loop spans 16 amino acids. The V gene end was trimmed by 5 bases and the J gene end by 9 bases; junction bases not matched to a gene: 10. The CDR3, as DNA: TGTGCCAGCAGCCCCCCCCGGGGACTAGCGGGGCGTGAGCAGTTCTTC. It translates to CASSPPRGLAGREQFF.

This clonotype was counted only a few times. V usage is TRBV7-2 and J usage is TRBJ2-3, with unresolved D. Trimming left V 4 bases short and J 2 bases short, with 7 bases between. CDR1 and CDR2 (germline): SGHTA, FQGNSA. The CDR3 loop spans 13 amino acids. The DNA for the CDR3 is TGTGCCAGCAGCTCCAGGTACACAGATACGCAGTATTTT. This sequence encodes CASSSRYTDTQYF.

V gene TRBV4-2 combines with J gene TRBJ2-1; D gene unclear. CDR3 size: 12 residues. CDR1 and CDR2 (germline): LGHNA, YNFKEQ. Trimming removed 1 base at V and 10 bases at J, with 8 bases between. CDR3 sequence reads: CASSQVLREQFF. As DNA, the CDR3 is TGTGCCAGCAGCCAAGTATTACGGGAGCAGTTCTTC.

This clonotype was seen only a few times. The chain couples TRBV20-1 to TRBJ2-7; no reliable D call. The germline CDR1 and CDR2 sequences are DFQATT and SNEGSKA (reference sequence). V lost 3 bases and J lost 6, with 15 bases in between. The CDR3 is made up of 13 amino acids. CDR3 amino acids: CSASHPSESEQYF. The CDR3 nucleotides read TGCAGTGCTAGTCACCCCAGTGAATCCGAGCAGTACTTC.

The CDR3 protein is CASSQPPGQMYNEQFF. The CDR3 coding sequence is TGTGCCAGCAGTCAACCCCCGGGACAGATGTACAATGAGCAGTTCTTC. This chain connects TRBV6-2 or TRBV6-3 to TRBJ2-1, with 7 positions matching TRBD1. Germline trimming cut 5 bases from V and 4 bases from J; bases unmatched to any gene: 11. Germline CDR1 MNHEY, CDR2 SVGEGT. The CDR3 covers 16 residues.

The rearrangement joins TRBV7-9 to TRBJ1-5; 9 nucleotides line up with TRBD1. V lost 5 bases to trimming and J lost 4 bases; unmatched junction nucleotides: 6. Germline V gene lookup returns CDR1 SEHNR and CDR2 FQNEAQ (reference sequence). This CDR3 is built from 15 residues. CDR3 in amino acids: CASSTTGTGNQPQHF. CDR3 sequence (DNA): TGTGCCAGCAGCACGACCGGGACAGGGAATCAGCCCCAGCATTTT. The complete variable domain, with remaining parts taken from reference TRBV7-9 and TRBJ1-5, reads DTGVSQNPRHKITKRGQNVTFRCDPISEHNRLYWYRQTLGQGPEFLTYFQNEAQLEKSRLLSDRFSAERPKGSFSTLEIQRTEQGDSAMYLCASSTTGTGNQPQHFGDGTRLSIL.

This clonotype has a count of ten or more. CDR3 sequence: CASSYSMAGGYNEQFF. The CDR3 nucleotides read TGTGCCAGCAGTTACTCGATGGCGGGGGGATACAATGAGCAGTTCTTC. The rearrangement links TRBV6-5 to TRBJ2-1, with 8 positions matching TRBD2. The V gene end was trimmed by 0 bases and the J gene end by 4 bases; junction bases not matched to a gene: 5. This CDR3 is 16 amino acids long. Germline assignment: CDR1 MNHEY and CDR2 SVGAGI.

This clonotype occurred a few times. The rearrangement joins TRBV20-1 to TRBJ2-1; D not certain. The germline V gene has CDR1 DFQATT and CDR2 SNEGSKA (reference sequence). This CDR3 is built from 11 residues. V lost 4 bases and J lost 6, with 7 bases in between. In DNA, the CDR3 is TGCAGTGCTACCATACTCAATGAGCAGTTCTTC. It encodes CSATILNEQFF.

This clonotype has more than one count but fewer than ten. The J gene is TRBJ1-1, the V gene TRBV3-1; D gene uncertain. The V end lost 1 base, the J end lost 3 bases, and 9 bases lay between the germline ends. The germline CDR1 and CDR2 sequences are LGHDT and YNNKEL (reference sequence). The CDR3 is made up of 14 amino acids. CDR3 sequence: CASSQVGSDTEAFF. The CDR3 DNA reads as TGTGCCAGCAGCCAAGTAGGGTCAGACACTGAAGCTTTCTTT. Complete variable domain (other parts from reference TRBV3-1 and TRBJ1-1): DTAVSQTPKYLVTQMGNDKSIKCEQNLGHDTMYWYKQDSKKFLKIMFSYNNKELIINETVPNRFSPKSPDKAHLNLHINSLELGDSAVYFCASSQVGSDTEAFFGQGTRLTVV.

The chain uses TRBV5-1 and TRBJ2-3; D is ambiguous. The CDR3 covers 14 residues. Germline loops: CDR1 SGHRS, CDR2 YFSETQ. V lost 1 base, J lost 3 bases, and 9 bases lay in between. CDR3 protein: CASSLSQYTDTQYF. For the CDR3, the DNA is TGCGCCAGCAGCTTGAGTCAGTATACAGATACGCAGTATTTT.

In this sample, this clonotype turned up a few times. The chain combines TRBV7-3 with TRBJ2-6, with D unclear. The CDR3 spans 16 residues. Germline CDR1 is SGHTA and CDR2 is FQGTGA. V lost 0 bases to trimming and J lost 0 bases, with 6 bases between them. CDR3 loop: CASSLTSASGANVLTF. CDR3 coding DNA: TGTGCCAGCAGCTTAACGTCTGCCTCTGGGGCCAACGTCCTGACTTTC.

This clonotype showed up just a few times. The chain carries TRBV5-6 and TRBJ1-5; no firm D call. Germline-derived CDR1 and CDR2 are SGHDT and YYEEEE. This CDR3 is built from 13 residues. The V end lost 2 bases, the J end lost 5 bases, and 8 bases lay between the germline ends. CDR3 DNA: TGTGCCAGCAGCTTCTTCGGGGATCAGCCCCAGCATTTT. Amino acids: CASSFFGDQPQHF.

The chain joins TRBV7-9 to TRBJ2-3; tentatively, D is TRBD2 (5 bases). This CDR3 region has 15 residues. Deletions cut 6 bases from V and 4 bases from J, with 17 bases between. CDR1 SEHNR and CDR2 FQNEAQ come from the germline V gene (reference sequence). CDR3 in DNA: TGTGCCAGCAGTCGTATAGCGAGCCTGGCAGATACGCAGTATTTT. It codes for CASSRIASLADTQYF.

V gene TRBV11-2 combines with J gene TRBJ2-5; 11 bases fit TRBD2. The CDR3 is 16 residues long. Germline V gene data show CDR1 as SGHAT and CDR2 as FQNNGV. Trimming cost V 5 bases and J 7 bases; bases outside gene matches: 12. CDR3 DNA sequence: TGTGCCAGCAGCGTGATAGCGGGAGGGCCTCTTGGGACCCAGTACTTC. It codes for CASSVIAGGPLGTQYF.

The gene calls are TRBV11-2 and TRBJ2-5, with 7 nucleotides matching TRBD2. V lost 6 bases to trimming and J lost 7 bases; unmatched junction nucleotides: 8. This CDR3 contains 13 residues. Looked up from germline, CDR1 is SGHAT and CDR2 is FQNNGV. The CDR3 DNA sequence: TGTGCCAGCAGTGAGCTAGCGGTTCGGACCCAGTACTTC. This sequence encodes CASSELAVRTQYF.

The rearrangement uses TRBV20-1 and TRBJ2-2; 12 nucleotides agree with TRBD1. Trimming at V came to 5 bases and at J to 0 bases, leaving 4 bases not matched to a gene. Germline V gene sequence: CDR1 DFQATT, CDR2 SNEGSKA (reference sequence). This CDR3 contains 16 residues. This CDR3 is CSAGDRGRANTGELFF. For the CDR3, the DNA is TGCAGTGCTGGGGACAGGGGGCGGGCGAACACCGGGGAGCTGTTTTTT.

This clonotype was counted only a few times. V usage is TRBV5-1 and J usage is TRBJ2-1, with unresolved D. V lost 0 bases and J 7 bases, leaving 11 bases between the germline ends. Germline CDR1 and CDR2: SGHRS and YFSETQ. The CDR3 has 14 amino acids. CDR3 loop: CASSLGPVRNEQFF. The CDR3 coding sequence is TGCGCCAGCAGCTTGGGTCCTGTCCGGAATGAGCAGTTCTTC.

The chain is built from TRBV20-1 and TRBJ2-3; 8 bases map to TRBD2. CDR3 length equals 13 residues. J lost 5 bases, V lost 8 bases, and 9 bases had no gene match. Germline V lookup: CDR1 DFQATT, CDR2 SNEGSKA (reference sequence). This CDR3 reads CSSAPTSVDTQYF. The CDR3 DNA follows: TGCAGTTCTGCCCCGACTAGCGTAGATACGCAGTATTTT.

This chain connects TRBV6-2 or TRBV6-3 to TRBJ2-3; D is possibly TRBD2 (6 bases). This CDR3 region has 13 residues. Germline values: CDR1 MNHEY, CDR2 SVGEGT. Trimming pared 4 bases from V and 5 bases from J, leaving 10 bases between. CDR3 in DNA: TGTGCCAGCAGTTCGAGGGGAGGAGATACGCAGTATTTT. Translation gives CASSSRGGDTQYF.

V gene TRBV29-1 combines with J gene TRBJ2-1; perhaps TRBD1 as D (6 bases). Germline V gene data show CDR1 as SQVTM and CDR2 as ANQGSEA. Trimming removed 6 bases from V and 7 bases from J, with 13 bases in between. The CDR3 is 12 residues long. The CDR3 protein is CSVAQGWNEQFF. CDR3 coding DNA: TGCAGCGTCGCACAGGGTTGGAATGAGCAGTTCTTC.

This clonotype has just a few counts. The chain recombines TRBV6-1 with TRBJ2-1; possible D gene TRBD2, 7 bases. Trimming left V 7 bases short and J 4 bases short, with 20 bases between. The CDR3 spans 16 residues. The germline V gene encodes CDR1 MNHNS and CDR2 SASEGT. CDR3 DNA sequence: TGTGCCAGCACCCAAGGGGGGGTGGGTCCTTACAATGAGCAGTTCTTC. Translation: CASTQGGVGPYNEQFF.

This clonotype has only a few counts. This chain links TRBV7-2 with TRBJ2-3, with D perhaps TRBD1 (5 bases). V was pared by 2 bases and J by 10 bases, with 16 bases between. This CDR3 region has 14 residues. Per the germline V gene, CDR1 is SGHTA and CDR2 is FQGNSA. The CDR3 region has the DNA TGTGCCAGCAGCTTACGGACATCGCCCGGATCGCAGTATTTT. It translates to CASSLRTSPGSQYF.